Detailed here is one T cell receptor (beta chain). The CDR3 consists of 15 residues. Germline V lookup: CDR1 SGHAT, CDR2 FQNNGV. V was pared by 5 bases and J by 3 bases, with 17 bases between. The PCR had 60 Vbeta and 13 Jbeta primers. Some clones are missing from TCRdb's copy, which holds only in-frame ones; the method was immunoSEQ multiplex PCR. Of over 150,000 clones in the sample, 65% to 85% were seen once. This sample is drawn from a study of cytomegalovirus exposure and HLA in healthy donors. The source is a woman aged 40-49 years in good health and CMV-seropositive. The chain has TRBV11-2 and TRBJ2-7, with D possibly being TRBD2 (6 bases). Input material: PBMCs. The CDR3 spells CASSLNGGAGYEQYF. The DNA of the CDR3 is TGTGCCAGCAGCCTTAACGGGGGTGCGGGCTACGAGCAGTACTTC.